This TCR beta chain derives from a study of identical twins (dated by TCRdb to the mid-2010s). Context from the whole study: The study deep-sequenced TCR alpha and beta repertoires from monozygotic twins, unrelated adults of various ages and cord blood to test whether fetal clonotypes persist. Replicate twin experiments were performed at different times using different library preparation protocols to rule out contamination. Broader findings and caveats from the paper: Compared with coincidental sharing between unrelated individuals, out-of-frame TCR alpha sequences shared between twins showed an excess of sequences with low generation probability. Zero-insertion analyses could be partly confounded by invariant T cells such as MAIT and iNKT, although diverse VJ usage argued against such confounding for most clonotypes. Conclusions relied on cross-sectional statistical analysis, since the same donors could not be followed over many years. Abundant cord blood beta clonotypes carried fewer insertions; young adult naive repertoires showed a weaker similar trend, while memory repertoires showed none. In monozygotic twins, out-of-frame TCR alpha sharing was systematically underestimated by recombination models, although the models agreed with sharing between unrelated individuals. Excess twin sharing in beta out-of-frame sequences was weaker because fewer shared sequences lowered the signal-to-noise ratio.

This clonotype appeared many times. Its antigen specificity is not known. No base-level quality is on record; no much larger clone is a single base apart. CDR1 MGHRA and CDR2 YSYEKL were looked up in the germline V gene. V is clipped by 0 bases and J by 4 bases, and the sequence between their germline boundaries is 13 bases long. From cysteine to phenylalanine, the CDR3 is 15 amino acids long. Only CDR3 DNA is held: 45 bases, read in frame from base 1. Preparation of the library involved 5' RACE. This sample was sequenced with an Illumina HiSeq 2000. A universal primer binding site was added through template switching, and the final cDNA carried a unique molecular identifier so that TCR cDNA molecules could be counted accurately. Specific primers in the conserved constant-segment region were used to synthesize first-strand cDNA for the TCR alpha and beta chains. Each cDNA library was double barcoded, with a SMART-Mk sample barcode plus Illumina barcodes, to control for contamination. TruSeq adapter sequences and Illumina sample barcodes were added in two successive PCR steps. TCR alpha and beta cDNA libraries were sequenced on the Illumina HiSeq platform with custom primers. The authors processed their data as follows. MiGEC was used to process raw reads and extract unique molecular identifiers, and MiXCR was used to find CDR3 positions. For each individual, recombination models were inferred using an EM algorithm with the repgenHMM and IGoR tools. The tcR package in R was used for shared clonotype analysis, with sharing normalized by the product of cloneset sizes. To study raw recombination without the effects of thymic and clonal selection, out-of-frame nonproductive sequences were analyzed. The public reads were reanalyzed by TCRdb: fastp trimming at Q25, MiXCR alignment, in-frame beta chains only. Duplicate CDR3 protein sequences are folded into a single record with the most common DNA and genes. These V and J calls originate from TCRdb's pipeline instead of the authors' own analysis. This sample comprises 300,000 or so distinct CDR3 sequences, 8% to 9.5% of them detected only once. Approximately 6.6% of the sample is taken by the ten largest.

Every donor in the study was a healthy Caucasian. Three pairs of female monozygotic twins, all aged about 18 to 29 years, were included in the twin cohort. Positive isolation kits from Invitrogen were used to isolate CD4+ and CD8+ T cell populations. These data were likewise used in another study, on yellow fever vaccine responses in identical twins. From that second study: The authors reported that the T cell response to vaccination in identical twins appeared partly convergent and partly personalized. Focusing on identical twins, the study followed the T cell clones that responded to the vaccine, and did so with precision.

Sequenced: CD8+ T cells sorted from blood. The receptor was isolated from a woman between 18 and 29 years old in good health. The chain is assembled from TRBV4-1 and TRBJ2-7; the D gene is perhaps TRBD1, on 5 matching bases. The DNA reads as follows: TGCGCCAGCAGCCAAGAATCCAAAGACAGTTACGAGCAGTACTTC. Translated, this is CASSQESKDSYEQYF.